This passage covers 9 T cell receptor beta chains from one sample sequenced in a study of cytomegalovirus exposure and HLA in healthy donors. PCR involved 60 Vbeta and 13 Jbeta primers. The method was immunoSEQ multiplex PCR; TCRdb's version includes in-frame clones alone and lacks a portion of them. Among 120,000 to 150,000 clones listed, about three quarters were seen once. Material: PBMCs. These receptors all come from a man aged 40-55 years in good health and CMV-seronegative.

The genes are TRBV2 and TRBJ2-1; TRBD2 aligns across 12 bases. This CDR3 is built from 15 residues. The germline CDR1 and CDR2 sequences are SNHLY and FYNNEI. V shed 5 bases, J shed 4 bases, and the junction held 3 bases outside the gene matches. The CDR3 loop is CASSPTSGGYNEQFF. The CDR3 DNA reads as TGTGCCAGCAGTCCCACTAGCGGGGGGTACAATGAGCAGTTCTTC. Based on the CDR3 plus reference TRBV2 and TRBJ2-1, the full variable domain is EPEVTQTPSHQVTQMGQEVILRCVPISNHLYFYWYRQILGQKVEFLVSFYNNEISEKSEIFDDQFSVERPDGSNFTLKIRSTKLEDSAMYFCASSPTSGGYNEQFFGPGTRLTVL.

This clone was seen a handful of times. The chain uses TRBV7-9 and TRBJ2-2, with D perhaps TRBD2 (5 bases). CDR1 is SEHNR and CDR2 is FQNEAQ in the germline V gene (reference sequence). V was cut by 2 bases and J by 0 bases, with 10 bases left in between. This CDR3 contains 16 residues. The DNA of the CDR3 is TGTGCCAGCAGCTTAATATTCGGGGCGAACACCGGGGAGCTGTTTTTT. It encodes CASSLIFGANTGELFF.

This clone was picked up one time. The chain uses TRBV10-2 and TRBJ2-1; maybe TRBD2 (6 bases). The germline V gene encodes CDR1 WSHSY and CDR2 SAAADI. V was trimmed by 7 bases and J by 3 bases, leaving 16 bases between them. This CDR3 has 15 amino acids. Here the CDR3 DNA reads TGCGCCAGCAACCTTATAGCGGACTTCTACAATGAGCAGTTCTTC. This translates into CASNLIADFYNEQFF.

This clone was picked up a small number of times. The chain joins TRBV27 to TRBJ2-7, with 7 bases matching TRBD1. The CDR3 covers 14 residues. V was clipped by 6 bases and J by 9 bases; unmatched bases: 14. Germline V lookup: CDR1 MNHEY, CDR2 SMNVEV (reference sequence). The CDR3: CASRGGSGIRGQYF. The CDR3, as DNA: TGTGCCAGCAGAGGGGGCTCGGGGATTAGGGGGCAGTACTTC.

This clone was counted a single time. The chain is built from TRBV4-1 and TRBJ2-7; 9 nucleotides align to TRBD1. The CDR3 is 15 amino acids. J lost 2 bases, V lost 4 bases, and 6 bases had no gene match. The germline CDR1 and CDR2 sequences are MGHRA and YSYEKL. CDR3 DNA: TGCGCCAGCAGCCCACAACAGGGGGCGGCCTACGAGCAGTACTTC. This encodes CASSPQQGAAYEQYF.

This clone was picked up a small number of times. The chain has TRBV28 and TRBJ1-6; D is ambiguous. This CDR3 has 16 residues. Germline CDR1 reads MDHEN; CDR2 reads SYDVKM. The ends were cut back, 5 bases at V and 8 bases at J, with 19 bases in the middle. CDR3 DNA: TGTGCCAGCAGTCCCCTATCCCTAGCCTGGGATTCACCCCTCCACTTT. Protein: CASSPLSLAWDSPLHF. The full variable domain, completed using reference TRBV28 and TRBJ1-6, is DVKVTQSSRYLVKRTGEKVFLECVQDMDHENMFWYRQDPGLGLRLIYFSYDVKMKEKGDIPEGYSVSREKKERFSLILESASTNQTSMYLCASSPLSLAWDSPLHFGNGTRLTVT.

This chain joins TRBV18 and TRBJ2-2; 7 bases agree with TRBD1. The V and J ends lost 3 bases and 6 bases, in that order; junction bases with no gene match: 1. The CDR3 sequence is 13 residues long. Germline V gives CDR1 KGHSH, CDR2 LQKENI. For the CDR3, the DNA is TGTGCCAGCTCACCGACAGGGCCCGGGGAGCTGTTTTTT. It yields the protein CASSPTGPGELFF.

The gene calls are TRBV12-5 and TRBJ1-1; unclear D gene. Germline V gene data show CDR1 as LGHNT and CDR2 as FRNRAP. V was clipped by 3 bases and J by 1 base, with 6 bases between them. The CDR3 totals 13 residues. The CDR3, as DNA: TGTGCTAGTGGTTTTAACACGAACACTGAAGCTTTCTTT. Protein product: CASGFNTNTEAFF.

The V call is TRBV6-7, the J call TRBJ2-3; D might be TRBD2 (5 bases). TRBV6-7 is labeled an ORF, and its function is uncertain. The CDR3 is 15 residues long. Trimming stripped 5 bases from V and 0 bases from J, with 12 bases between. The CDR3 bases are TGTGCCAGCAGTCGGGGTGAATGGAGCACAGATACGCAGTATTTT. Translation: CASSRGEWSTDTQYF.